The present entry profiles one TCR beta chain with its context. The antigen this receptor binds is unknown. The sample holds no much larger clone one base away, and base qualities are not on file. The data derive from a study of shared clonotypes between healthy human individuals (dated by TCRdb to 2018 to 2020). Turning to the overall study: The cohort comprised two women and three men aged 18 to 49 years. For each donor, CD4 naive and CD4 memory were each given three plates, CD8 naive was given two plates, and CD8 memory was given one plate. Blood TCR repertoires of about five healthy adults were deeply sequenced to estimate repertoire size and the extent of clonotype sharing between individuals. Different laboratories and diverse techniques were used to prepare libraries and sequence TCR repertoires, to increase sequencing depth and limit assay-specific biases. Leukapheresis yielded between about 0.85 and 9 billion PBMCs per donor. The paper's findings and limits, for the study overall: Compared with non-shared clonotypes, clonotypes shared by all four sorted-subset donors had higher generation probabilities. Because the study included only a small number of donors, the genetic and exposure-history diversity represented was limited. Across several donors, approximately 5% of naive CD4, approximately 4% of naive CD8, under 2.5% of memory CD4, and approximately 0.4% of memory CD8 clonotypes were shared. Sampling was restricted to blood, and TCR repertoires in tissue are likely to differ from TCR repertoires in blood. Larger estimated clonotype richness was generally found for naive subsets than for memory subsets. Pairwise subsampling led to the expectation that sequencing depth would affect the degree of clonotype sharing among donors. Rarefaction of sorted-subset datasets indicated incomplete sequencing despite the large sequencing depth.

Healthy HIV-negative adults with no recently reported acute infections or vaccinations were included as donors. Only Caucasian adults living in Nashville, Tennessee, USA were represented among the donors. CD4+ T cells were enriched by magnetic negative selection, after which naive cells were positively selected on CD45RA and the negative fraction was taken as the memory subset. Blood was obtained by leukapheresis, after which PBMCs were separated by Ficoll-Histopaque density gradient centrifugation and cryopreserved in liquid nitrogen vapor phase. Purity and quantity of every magnetically sorted T cell population were checked by analytical flow cytometry. Genomic DNA was isolated from each sorted fraction and quantified by UV absorbance on a Nanodrop 2000c. Using the deep immunoSEQ assay, multiplex PCR amplified TCR CDR3 regions from genomic DNA. Extracted genomic DNA from each cell subset was distributed evenly across all wells of several immunoSEQ 96-well plates, and each plate was treated as a replicate. Each replicate PCR for sorted subsets received around 0.2 ug genomic DNA, equal to 28,000 or so T cell genomes. Purified libraries were measured with a Qubit 3.0 fluorometer, size-checked on a Bioanalyzer 2100, and measured again with the KAPA Library Quantification kit. A separate single-read 150-cycle Illumina NextSeq 550 flow cell was used to sequence each immunoSEQ 96-well plate. The paper's data handling went like this. The immunoSEQ output contained only junctional sequences without quality scores, so filtering could not match that applied to full-length reads. Sequences were annotated with PyIR, a Python wrapper for IgBLAST v1.9, and V/J genes and CDR3 were assigned using IMGT germline references. Reads were filtered out if the reads had weak V/J assignments (E-value above 1e-6), no CDR3, stop codons, out-of-frame junctions, or ambiguous translated residues. V3J clonotypes were defined by identical inferred V gene, J gene, and CDR3 amino acid sequence. Percentage overlap between repertoires was calculated by dividing the number of shared unique clonotypes by the size of the smaller repertoire. RTK rarefaction, the Chao1 estimator, and Recon v2.1 estimates of unobserved clonotypes were used to assess repertoire richness. For all TCRbeta clonotypes obtained by the gDNA method from a handful of donors, generation probabilities were computed with OLGA. Sourced from immuneACCESS, this table was stored by TCRdb with only in-frame sequences that have V and J called. A share of the clones is absent; for the studies checked, an unresolved V gene accounts for under half, and the remainder has no known explanation. D and trimming come from the DNA, and the V and J calls and clone size come from that table. Present in this sample are more than 1,200,000 clones, approximately 98.5% of which were seen just once. The ten largest clones add up to approximately 0.4% of the sample.

This clonotype was sampled from a man aged 25-45 years in good health. Sequencing input: naive CD4+ T cells sorted from blood. Sample cell subset or site, as interpreted from the label and publication: CD45RA+ positively selected.

The CDR3 sequence is CASSQAASGVYNEQFF. The DNA sequence is TGCGCCAGCAGCCAAGCGGCTAGCGGAGTCTACAATGAGCAGTTCTTC. The rearrangement joined TRBV4-1 to TRBJ2-1, and TRBD2 matches 7 of the central bases. For this chain, trimming is 1 base at the V end and 3 bases at the J end, and the number of junction bases without a gene match is 6. CDR3 length: 16 amino acids, cysteine to phenylalanine. The sequence is cut down to CDR3 DNA, 48 bases in frame from base 1. CDR1 and CDR2, per the germline V gene, are MGHRA and YSYEKL.